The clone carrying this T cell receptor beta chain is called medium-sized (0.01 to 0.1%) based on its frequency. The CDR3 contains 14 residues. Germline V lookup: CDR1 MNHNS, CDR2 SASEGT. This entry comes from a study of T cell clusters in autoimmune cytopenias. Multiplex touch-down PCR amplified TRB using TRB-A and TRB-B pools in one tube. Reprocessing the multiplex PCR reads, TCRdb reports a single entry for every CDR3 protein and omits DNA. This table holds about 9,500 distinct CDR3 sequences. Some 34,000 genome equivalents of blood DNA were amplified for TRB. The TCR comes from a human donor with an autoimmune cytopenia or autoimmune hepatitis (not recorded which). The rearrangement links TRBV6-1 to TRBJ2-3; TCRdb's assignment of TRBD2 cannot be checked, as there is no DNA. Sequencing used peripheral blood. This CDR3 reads CASSEASGADTQYF.